These 31 T cell receptor beta chains were all obtained from the same sample, sequenced in a study of cytomegalovirus exposure and HLA in healthy donors. This PCR relied on a set of 60 Vbeta primers and 13 Jbeta primers. Libraries were prepared by immunoSEQ multiplex PCR; TCRdb keeps only in-frame clonotypes and omits some of them. The data contain 100,000 to 150,000 clones, 81% of them singletons. Sequenced sample: PBMCs. The receptors stem from a man between 18 and 29 years old in good health and CMV-seronegative.

The rearrangement links TRBV9 to TRBJ1-2; D gene ambiguous. Trimming shortened V by 4 bases and J by 3 bases, and 13 bases separated the two germline ends. The CDR3 consists of 14 residues. CDR1 and CDR2 (germline): SGDLS, YYNGEE. CDR3 coding DNA: TGTGCCAGCAGCTCTCCATCGGGGTACTATGGCTACACCTTC. Amino acid sequence: CASSSPSGYYGYTF.

The chain recombines TRBV6-6 with TRBJ2-7; D is undetermined. This CDR3 contains 12 residues. Trimming cost V 4 bases and J 5 bases, with 9 bases left between them. Germline-derived CDR1 and CDR2 are MNHNY and SVGAGI (reference sequence). The CDR3 sequence: CASSSLGNEQYF. CDR3 bases: TGTGCCAGCAGTTCCCTCGGTAACGAGCAGTACTTC.

The CDR3 sequence is CASSWGFRVNTEAFF. The DNA of the CDR3 is TGTGCCAGCAGCTGGGGTTTCAGGGTTAACACTGAAGCTTTCTTT. This sequence joins TRBV5-6 and TRBJ1-1, with TRBD1 as a possible D gene (5 bases). Trimming pared 3 bases from V and 2 bases from J, leaving 14 bases between. Germline CDR1 SGHDT, CDR2 YYEEEE. CDR3 length equals 15 residues.

This rearrangement joins TRBV6-5 to TRBJ1-1; D is possibly TRBD1 (6 bases). V lost 7 bases and J 4 bases, leaving 13 bases between the germline ends. Germline CDR1 reads MNHEY; CDR2 reads SVGAGI. The CDR3 length is 13 residues. The CDR3 sequence is CASNRARGTEAFF. CDR3 in DNA: TGTGCCAGCAACAGGGCTAGGGGCACTGAAGCTTTCTTT.

This clone is classed as medium-sized. CDR3 coding DNA: TGTGCCAGCAGTGAAGCTGGCCGGGGGGGCCGGGAGCAGTTCTTC. It yields the protein CASSEAGRGGREQFF. The chain carries TRBV6-1 and TRBJ2-1; TRBD2 matches 8 bases. V lost 0 bases to trimming and J lost 10 bases; unmatched junction nucleotides: 8. The V gene's germline CDR1 is MNHNS and CDR2 SASEGT. The CDR3 runs 15 residues.

Only a few counts were recorded for this clone. The genes are TRBV28 and TRBJ2-7, with 8 bases aligning to TRBD1. Germline CDR1 is MDHEN and CDR2 is SYDVKM. Losses at the gene ends were 5 bases for V and 2 bases for J; bases not matched to a gene: 5. This CDR3 spans 14 amino acids. The CDR3 spells CASSPRTGTYEQYF. Here the CDR3 DNA reads TGTGCCAGCAGTCCACGGACAGGGACCTACGAGCAGTACTTC.

This clone was found once. This chain joins TRBV15 and TRBJ1-5, with a tentative D call TRBD1 (5 bases). Germline values: CDR1 LNHNV, CDR2 YYDKDF (reference sequence). The CDR3 extends over 15 amino acids. V lost 6 bases to trimming and J lost 2 bases, with 14 bases between them. CDR3 sequence: CATSPAIRGNQPQHF. CDR3 sequence (DNA): TGTGCCACCAGTCCAGCGATCAGGGGCAATCAGCCCCAGCATTTT.

The chain is built from TRBV27 and TRBJ2-7; 8 nucleotides match TRBD2. The germline gives CDR1 MNHEY, CDR2 SMNVEV (reference sequence). The CDR3 loop spans 13 amino acids. Unmatched junction bases numbered 8, after V lost 6 bases and J lost 7 bases. The CDR3 nucleotides read TGTGCCAGCAGCGGGACTAGGAGCCTGGAGCAGTACTTC. It encodes CASSGTRSLEQYF.

The V and J genes are TRBV5-5 and TRBJ1-1, with 7 bases identical to TRBD1. The CDR3 contains 17 residues. The germline V gene has CDR1 SGHKS and CDR2 YYEKEE (reference sequence). With V trimmed by 2 bases and J by 4 bases, 14 bases remained unmatched. CDR3 loop: CASSFGYFRQGVTEAFF. DNA of the CDR3: TGTGCCAGCAGCTTCGGATATTTTCGACAGGGCGTCACTGAAGCTTTCTTT.

V usage is TRBV27 and J usage is TRBJ1-1; 7 nucleotides line up with TRBD1. J was trimmed by 4 bases and V by 8 bases; bases with no gene match: 4. Germline V gene lookup returns CDR1 MNHEY and CDR2 SMNVEV (reference sequence). The CDR3 totals 12 residues. CDR3 sequence: CASSNRGTEAFF. As DNA, the CDR3 is TGTGCCAGCTCTAACAGGGGCACTGAAGCTTTCTTT.

The chain carries TRBV7-2 and TRBJ1-5, with D perhaps TRBD1 (6 bases). The CDR3 runs to 15 residues. Germline V gives CDR1 SGHTA, CDR2 FQGNSA. The V end was cut by 5 bases, the J end by 5 bases, with 16 bases between. The CDR3 bases are TGTGCCAGCAGCCGGAGGGCGGGGGGCCATCAGCCCCAGCATTTT. Residues: CASSRRAGGHQPQHF.

V and J are TRBV18 and TRBJ2-2; D is perhaps TRBD2 (6 bases). Germline-derived CDR1 and CDR2 are KGHSH and LQKENI. CDR3 length equals 15 residues. Trimming removed 2 bases from V and 3 bases from J, with 10 bases in between. The chain's CDR3 is CASSPGTLYTGELFF. CDR3 in DNA: TGTGCCAGCTCACCAGGGACTTTGTACACCGGGGAGCTGTTTTTT. Looking up the rest from reference TRBV18 and TRBJ2-2 gives the full variable domain: NAGVMQNPRHLVRRRGQEARLRCSPMKGHSHVYWYRQLPEEGLKFMVYLQKENIIDESGMPKERFSAEFPKEGPSILRIQQVVRGDSAAYFCASSPGTLYTGELFFGEGSRLTVL.

This rearrangement joins TRBV6-6 to TRBJ2-2, with TRBD1 identical over 11 bases. Germline CDR1 MNHNY, CDR2 SVGAGI (reference sequence). The CDR3 has 14 residues. Trimming at V came to 7 bases and at J to 7 bases, leaving 5 bases not matched to a gene. CDR3 sequence reads: CASTWDRGNGELFF. The CDR3 DNA follows: TGTGCCAGCACCTGGGACAGGGGGAACGGGGAGCTGTTTTTT.

The V gene is TRBV9, the J gene TRBJ1-6; TRBD1 aligns across 9 bases. The CDR3 runs 14 residues. V shed 0 bases, J shed 10 bases, and the junction held 2 bases outside the gene matches. In germline, CDR1 is SGDLS, CDR2 YYNGEE. This CDR3 is CASSVGQGESPLHF. The CDR3 DNA reads as TGTGCCAGCAGCGTAGGACAGGGGGAATCACCCCTCCACTTT.

The chain combines TRBV19 with TRBJ1-2, with D possibly being TRBD1 (6 bases). Trimming took off 3 bases at V and 6 bases at J, with 17 bases between the two ends. The CDR3 spans 15 residues. Germline values: CDR1 LNHDA, CDR2 SQIVND (reference sequence). CDR3 DNA: TGTGCCAGTAGTATCCCTATACAGGGAAGGGATGGCTACACCTTC. It codes for CASSIPIQGRDGYTF.

A single count supports this clone. The rearrangement uses TRBV7-9 and TRBJ2-1, with D unresolved. Per germline, CDR1 SEHNR and CDR2 FQNEAQ (reference sequence). The CDR3 sequence is 12 residues long. The germline V and J ends were trimmed by 4 bases and 7 bases, with 8 bases remaining between them. Here the CDR3 DNA reads TGTGCCAGCAGCTCGACACCTAATGAGCAGTTCTTC. Amino acid sequence: CASSSTPNEQFF.

The genes are TRBV7-2 and TRBJ2-3; D is possibly TRBD2 (6 bases). This CDR3 spans 14 amino acids. V lost 4 bases and J 4 bases, leaving 12 bases between the germline ends. Germline V CDR1 and CDR2: SGHTA, FQGNSA. CDR3: CASSSGGASDTQYF. CDR3 nucleotides: TGTGCCAGCAGCTCTGGAGGGGCGTCAGATACGCAGTATTTT.

This chain uses TRBV13 with TRBJ2-3, with D possibly TRBD2 on 6 matching bases. Trimming took off 5 bases at V and 2 bases at J, with 14 bases between the two ends. The CDR3 length is 15 residues. Germline CDR1 is PRHDT and CDR2 is FYEKMQ (reference sequence). In nucleotides, the CDR3 is TGTGCCAGCAGCGTGAGACTAGGGAACACAGATACGCAGTATTTT. It translates to CASSVRLGNTDTQYF.

This chain joins TRBV7-2 and TRBJ1-1; D not resolved. Germline CDR1 and CDR2: SGHTA and FQGNSA. The length of the CDR3 is 14 residues. V lost 8 bases to trimming and J lost 4 bases, with 17 bases between them. The CDR3 loop reads CASVRDFSATEAFF. DNA for the CDR3: TGTGCCAGCGTCCGGGATTTTTCGGCCACTGAAGCTTTCTTT.

The J gene is TRBJ1-1, the V gene TRBV28, with D possibly TRBD1 on 6 matching bases. Germline values: CDR1 MDHEN, CDR2 SYDVKM. The CDR3 loop spans 12 amino acids. The V and J ends lost 8 bases and 3 bases respectively, with 10 bases between them. The DNA for the CDR3 is TGTGCCAGCGTCCAGGGGCACACTGAAGCTTTCTTT. Its protein product is CASVQGHTEAFF.

The chain uses TRBV7-2 and TRBJ2-5; D might be TRBD2 (6 bases). Per germline, CDR1 SGHTA and CDR2 FQGNSA. This CDR3 contains 14 residues. Trimming removed 4 bases from V and 5 bases from J, with 14 bases in between. The CDR3 protein is CASSWRQGRETQYF. As DNA, the CDR3 is TGTGCCAGCAGCTGGAGGCAAGGGAGGGAGACCCAGTACTTC.

V and J are TRBV6-1 and TRBJ2-1; D unclear. This CDR3 is built from 12 residues. V lost 4 bases, J lost 5 bases, and 6 bases lay in between. CDR1 is MNHNS and CDR2 is SASEGT in the germline V gene. DNA for the CDR3: TGTGCCAGCAGTGTCCTAAACAATGAGCAGTTCTTC. Amino acid sequence: CASSVLNNEQFF.

The chain employs TRBV18 and TRBJ2-6; no definite D call. The CDR3 is made up of 18 amino acids. Trimming removed 2 bases from V and 0 bases from J, with 14 bases in between. Per germline, CDR1 KGHSH and CDR2 LQKENI. CDR3 region: CASSPRLPLNSGANVLTF. Here the CDR3 DNA reads TGTGCCAGCTCACCAAGACTGCCCCTAAACTCTGGGGCCAACGTCCTGACTTTC.

The chain links TRBV29-1 to TRBJ2-5; 8 bases map to TRBD1. The CDR3 spans 13 residues. CDR1 and CDR2 from the germline V gene are SQVTM and ANQGSEA. The junction had 6 bases not matched to a gene; V was cut back by 4 bases and J by 5 bases. The CDR3 sequence: CSVGRGLSETQYF. For the CDR3, the DNA is TGCAGCGTTGGCAGGGGGCTGAGTGAGACCCAGTACTTC.

This clone was detected only a few times. This sequence joins TRBV11-2 and TRBJ2-7; possible D gene TRBD2, 6 bases. The germline V and J ends were trimmed by 3 bases and 5 bases, with 8 bases remaining between them. The CDR3 spans 12 residues. The germline V gene has CDR1 SGHAT and CDR2 FQNNGV. DNA of the CDR3: TGTGCCAGCAGCTTCGGGGGAGACGAGCAGTACTTC. Translation: CASSFGGDEQYF.

The rearrangement joins TRBV2 to TRBJ2-3; 9 bases are shared with TRBD2. Germline CDR1 and CDR2: SNHLY and FYNNEI. V was clipped by 7 bases and J by 3 bases; unmatched bases: 5. The CDR3 extends over 14 amino acids. The CDR3 region is CASNSGGMTDTQYF. DNA of the CDR3: TGTGCCAGCAACAGCGGGGGGATGACAGATACGCAGTATTTT.

The rearrangement joins TRBV29-1 to TRBJ2-3, with 7 positions matching TRBD2. The V gene's germline CDR1 is SQVTM and CDR2 ANQGSEA. V was pared by 2 bases and J by 2 bases, with 7 bases of the junction left unmatched. The CDR3 has 15 amino acids. The CDR3 region is CSVELRGEYTDTQYF. CDR3 nucleotides: TGCAGCGTTGAATTACGGGGGGAGTACACAGATACGCAGTATTTT.

V is TRBV7-9 and J is TRBJ1-4; TRBD1 aligns across 10 bases. CDR1 is SEHNR and CDR2 is FQNEAQ in the germline V gene (reference sequence). V was clipped by 5 bases and J by 7 bases; unmatched bases: 10. The CDR3 contains 16 residues. CDR3 nucleotides: TGTGCCAGCAGCACCAAGACAGGGGGCACCGTTGAAAAACTGTTTTTT. Translation: CASSTKTGGTVEKLFF.

This chain joins TRBV6-1 and TRBJ2-1; the D is unclear. The V gene lost 5 bases and the J gene lost 4 bases, with 9 bases spanning the gap. Germline CDR1 reads MNHNS; CDR2 reads SASEGT. This CDR3 has 13 residues. CDR3 in DNA: TGTGCCAGCAGTCGATACAGTTACAATGAGCAGTTCTTC. It is translated as CASSRYSYNEQFF.

There are a few counts of this clone. This chain joins TRBV5-6 and TRBJ1-2; unclear D gene. CDR3 length equals 12 residues. CDR1 and CDR2 (germline): SGHDT, YYEEEE. V was trimmed by 3 bases and J by 7 bases, leaving 10 bases between them. This chain's CDR3 is CASSYSSGGYTF. The CDR3 DNA reads as TGTGCCAGCAGCTACAGCAGCGGTGGCTACACCTTC.

The chain uses TRBV18 and TRBJ2-3, with TRBD1 matching 8 bases. With V trimmed by 2 bases and J by 1 base, 5 bases remained unmatched. The CDR3 extends over 16 amino acids. Germline CDR1 is KGHSH and CDR2 is LQKENI. CDR3 protein: CASSPTPGQGTDTQYF. CDR3 sequence (DNA): TGTGCCAGCTCACCAACCCCGGGACAGGGCACAGATACGCAGTATTTT.